These 30 T cell receptor beta chains were sequenced from one sample in a study of Graves' ophthalmopathy and Graves' hyperthyroidism. Amplification of the TCR beta CDR3 regions used RNA transcripts (as template). Scientists carried out first-round RT-PCR using HTBI primers and then a second-round multiplex PCR. TCRdb independently ran MiXCR on the multiplex PCR reads; one entry per CDR3 protein. The sample has approximately 1.2 million distinct CDR3 sequences, less than 45% seen once. The specimen sequenced was peripheral blood or thyroid tissue (not recorded which). Receptors were obtained from an adult man with Graves' hyperthyroidism.

The table lists this clonotype with many counts. The chain links TRBV29-1 to TRBJ1-2; D not resolved. V was shortened by 5 bases and J by 4 bases, with 11 bases between the two germline ends. The CDR3 covers 12 residues. Germline values: CDR1 SQVTM, CDR2 ANQGSEA. The CDR3 here is CSVRAGSYGYTF. The CDR3 DNA reads as TGCAGCGTTCGAGCCGGTTCCTATGGCTACACCTTC. The complete variable domain, with remaining parts taken from reference TRBV29-1 and TRBJ1-2, reads SAVISQKPSRDICQRGTSLTIQCQVDSQVTMMFWYRQQPGQSLTLIATANQGSEATYESGFVIDKFPISRPNLTFSTLTVSNMSPEDSSIYLCSVRAGSYGYTFGSGTRLTVV.

J is TRBJ2-7 and V is TRBV10-3, with 8 nucleotides matching TRBD2. The ends lost 3 bases at V and 2 bases at J; junction bases unmatched: 6. This CDR3 has 15 amino acids. CDR1 ENHRY and CDR2 SYGVKD come from the germline V gene. This chain's CDR3 is CAISDRGGVTYEQYF. The CDR3 DNA is TGTGCCATCAGTGATCGGGGGGGGGTCACCTACGAGCAGTACTTC.

This clonotype was counted at least ten times. This rearrangement joins TRBV7-6 to TRBJ2-5; the D call may be TRBD1 or TRBD2 (5 bases each). This CDR3 contains 15 residues. The V gene's germline CDR1 is SGHVS and CDR2 FNYEAQ. V lost 4 bases and J 2 bases, leaving 14 bases between the germline ends. The DNA of the CDR3 is TGTGCCAGCAGCTCCGGGGCGGGTATACAAGAGACCCAGTACTTC. Translated: CASSSGAGIQETQYF.

About this clonotype: This sequence may be a read error, since a much larger clone differs from it by one base. The V gene is TRBV13, the J gene TRBJ1-5, with a possible D match to TRBD1 (6 bases). Germline CDR1 is PRHDT and CDR2 is FYEKMQ (reference sequence). Trimming removed 6 bases at V and 12 bases at J, with 18 bases between. The length of the CDR3 is 13 residues. CDR3: CASSPQGNGLQHF. CDR3 DNA sequence: TGTGCCAGCAGTCCTCAGGGGAATGGGCTCCAGCATTTT.

A word on this clonotype: The junction differs from germline at one of its ends, possibly a read error. V and J are TRBV5-1 and TRBJ2-5, with 10 bases lining up with TRBD2. The CDR3 has 13 amino acids. CDR1 and CDR2 (germline): SGHRS, YFSETQ. CDR3 sequence (DNA): TGCGCCAGCACCTTGACTAGCGGGGAGACCCAGTACTTC. Protein product: CASTLTSGETQYF.

The V and J genes are TRBV19 and TRBJ1-5; D gene ambiguous. There are 16 residues in the CDR3. Trimming cost V 7 bases and J 0 bases, with 16 bases left between them. The germline V gene encodes CDR1 LNHDA and CDR2 SQIVND (reference sequence). The DNA for the CDR3 is TGTGCCAGTATCGATGATGGCGGCTATAGCAATCAGCCCCAGCATTTT. It encodes CASIDDGGYSNQPQHF.

This clonotype was counted at least ten times. The chain uses TRBV7-8 and TRBJ1-2, with 7 bases fitting TRBD1. The V gene end was trimmed by 0 bases and the J gene end by 6 bases; junction bases not matched to a gene: 10. The CDR3 totals 16 residues. Looked up from germline, CDR1 is SGHVS and CDR2 is FQNEAQ. The CDR3 region has the DNA TGTGCCAGCAGCTTAGCTCAGTATTCGACAGGGCATGGCTACACCTTC. Translating it yields CASSLAQYSTGHGYTF.

The chain is built from TRBV9 and TRBJ2-5; 9 nucleotides align to TRBD1. The CDR3 consists of 16 residues. After removal of 0 bases from V and 7 bases from J, the junction contained 10 bases not matched to a gene. CDR1 is SGDLS, CDR2 YYNGEE, per germline. The CDR3 DNA reads as TGTGCCAGCAGCGTAGAGACAGGGGGAGGGCCTGTGACCCAGTACTTC. Its translation: CASSVETGGGPVTQYF.

Details on this clonotype: A clone one base away is much larger, so this may be a read error. The rearrangement joins TRBV5-1 to TRBJ2-7, with 7 bases lining up with TRBD1. Germline assignment: CDR1 SGHRS and CDR2 YFSETQ. This CDR3 has 13 residues. The CDR3 DNA sequence: TGCGCCAGCAGCTACTACGGACAGGTCGAGCAGTGCTTC. Its translation: CASSYYGQVEQCF.

This clonotype was counted at least ten times. One end of the junction fails to match germline, which may point to a read error. V usage is TRBV11-2 and J usage is TRBJ1-5; TRBD1 matches at 7 bases. CDR3 size: 14 residues. CDR1 SGHAT and CDR2 FQNNGV come from the germline V gene. The CDR3 region has the DNA TGCGCCAGCAGCTTGGGAGGGGGCGGTCAGCCCCAGCATTTT. It translates to CASSLGGGGQPQHF.

Worth noting for this clonotype: A junction end diverges from the germline sequence, so it may reflect a read error. This rearrangement joins TRBV7-9 to TRBJ2-6, with D possibly matching TRBD1 (6 bases). The CDR3 runs 10 residues. Germline CDR1 and CDR2: SEHNR and FQNEAQ (reference sequence). The CDR3 spells CASSTGFLAF. CDR3 nucleotides: TGTGCCAGCAGTACAGGGTTTTTGGCTTTC. Complete variable domain (other parts from reference TRBV7-9 and TRBJ2-6): DTGVSQNPRHKITKRGQNVTFRCDPISEHNRLYWYRQTLGQGPEFLTYFQNEAQLEKSRLLSDRFSAERPKGSFSTLEIQRTEQGDSAMYLCASSTGFLAFGAGSRLTVL.

The table lists this clonotype with a few counts. The gene calls are TRBV20-1 and TRBJ2-7, with D perhaps given as TRBD1 or TRBD2 (7 bases each). CDR3 size: 13 residues. V was trimmed by 6 bases and J by 4 bases, leaving 16 bases between them. CDR1 and CDR2 from the germline V gene are DFQATT and SNEGSKA (reference sequence). The DNA for the CDR3 is TGCAGTGCCAGGGGGGGATATCGGTACGAGCAGTACTTC. Translated, it gives CSARGGYRYEQYF.

This clonotype was seen a handful of times. This may be a read error, as it is one base from a much larger clone. The chain combines TRBV14 with TRBJ2-5; D remains ambiguous. V shed 2 bases and J shed 10 bases, with 14 bases lying between them. Germline V gene sequence: CDR1 SGHDN, CDR2 FVKESK. There are 13 residues in the CDR3. The DNA for the CDR3 is TGTGCCAGCAGCCAACCTGGGCGTGGGAACCAGTACTTC. This sequence encodes CASSQPGRGNQYF.

This clonotype was seen a handful of times. The rearrangement links TRBV28 to TRBJ1-2; 8 nucleotides agree with TRBD1. With 5 bases clipped from V and 3 bases from J, the junction kept 8 bases outside the gene matches. The germline CDR1 and CDR2 sequences are MDHEN and SYDVKM. The CDR3 is 15 residues long. Here the CDR3 DNA reads TGTGCCAGCAGTCCCGGACAGGGAAGGCACTATGGCTACACCTTC. Protein product: CASSPGQGRHYGYTF.

This chain joins TRBV19 and TRBJ2-6, with TRBD1 matching 10 bases. Germline values: CDR1 LNHDA, CDR2 SQIVND (reference sequence). The CDR3 length is 16 residues. With V trimmed by 8 bases and J by 4 bases, 8 bases remained unmatched. DNA for the CDR3: TGTGCCAGTCAGCTAGACAGGGGGCAAGGGGCCAACGTCCTGACTTTC. Amino acid sequence: CASQLDRGQGANVLTF.

The chain couples TRBV27 to TRBJ2-2, with 12 positions matching TRBD1. The CDR3 extends over 16 amino acids. From germline, CDR1 is MNHEY and CDR2 SMNVEV (reference sequence). With V trimmed by 2 bases and J by 5 bases, 3 bases remained unmatched. CDR3 bases: TGTGCCAGCAGTTTAAGGGGACAGGGGGCAACCGGGGAGCTGTTTTTT. Protein: CASSLRGQGATGELFF.

The chain has TRBV24-1 and TRBJ2-3, with 8 bases aligning to TRBD1. From germline, CDR1 is KGHDR and CDR2 SFDVKD. V dropped 3 bases and J dropped 0; count of bases not matched to a gene: 7. CDR3 length equals 17 residues. The CDR3 bases are TGTGCCACCAGTGATCTGACAGGGGAGCCCAGCACAGATACGCAGTATTTT. Its protein is CATSDLTGEPSTDTQYF.

The chain carries TRBV5-1 and TRBJ1-2; the match to TRBD1 covers 8 bases. From germline, CDR1 is SGHRS and CDR2 YFSETQ. Losses at the gene ends were 5 bases for V and 1 base for J; bases not matched to a gene: 4. The CDR3 loop spans 14 amino acids. The CDR3 sequence: CASRLTGGNYGYTF. CDR3 DNA: TGCGCCAGCAGACTCACAGGGGGTAACTATGGCTACACCTTC. Looking up the rest from reference TRBV5-1 and TRBJ1-2 gives the full variable domain: KAGVTQTPRYLIKTRGQQVTLSCSPISGHRSVSWYQQTPGQGLQFLFEYFSETQRNKGNFPGRFSGRQFSNSRSEMNVSTLELGDSALYLCASRLTGGNYGYTFGSGTRLTVV.

The table lists this clonotype with a few counts. J is TRBJ2-7 and V is TRBV7-8; maybe TRBD1 (6 bases). The CDR3 has 12 amino acids. Germline-derived CDR1 and CDR2 are SGHVS and FQNEAQ. V shed 5 bases and J shed 9 bases, with 14 bases lying between them. The CDR3 sequence is CASSPGTTGQYF. The CDR3 DNA reads as TGTGCCAGCAGCCCAGGGACAACGGGGCAGTACTTC.

In its sample, this clonotype was seen many times. The V gene is TRBV19, the J gene TRBJ1-6, with 9 nucleotides matching TRBD1. The V gene's germline CDR1 is LNHDA and CDR2 SQIVND (reference sequence). The CDR3 has 15 amino acids. J gave up 8 bases and V 5 bases, and 7 bases lay outside the gene matches. The CDR3 nucleotides read TGTGCCAGTAGTTTGACAGGGGGAGTGGATTCACCCCTCCACTTT. Protein sequence: CASSLTGGVDSPLHF.

This clonotype was seen at least ten times. This chain uses TRBV7-2 with TRBJ2-5; D gene unclear. The V end lost 10 bases, the J end lost 2 bases, and 14 bases lay between the germline ends. Germline loops: CDR1 SGHTA, CDR2 FQGNSA. The CDR3 is 13 residues long. This chain's CDR3 is CATHPGSQETQYF. In nucleotides, the CDR3 is TGTGCCACCCACCCGGGTTCTCAAGAGACCCAGTACTTC.

In this sample, this clonotype turned up many times. The rearrangement uses TRBV29-1 and TRBJ2-7, with D perhaps matching TRBD1 (5 bases). CDR3 size: 13 residues. V was pared by 4 bases and J by 2 bases, with 12 bases between. The germline V gene encodes CDR1 SQVTM and CDR2 ANQGSEA. The CDR3 nucleotides read TGCAGCGTTGTGGACACGGAAGCCTACGAGCAGTACTTC. As protein: CSVVDTEAYEQYF.

The chain has TRBV12-3 or TRBV12-4 and TRBJ2-7; D gene uncertain. Trimming shortened V by 8 bases and J by 4 bases, and 15 bases separated the two germline ends. This CDR3 is built from 13 residues. The CDR3 reads CASQTHRQYEQYF. DNA for the CDR3: TGTGCCAGCCAGACTCACCGGCAGTACGAGCAGTACTTC.

This clonotype was recorded at least ten times. V gene TRBV7-9 combines with J gene TRBJ1-2; weak D call: TRBD1 (5 bases). The CDR3 is 17 amino acids. Germline V gene sequence: CDR1 SEHNR, CDR2 FQNEAQ (reference sequence). V gave up 2 bases and J gave up 5 bases, with 21 bases separating them. CDR3 bases: TGTGCCAGCAGCTTAATCGGGGGTGGGGAAGCAATGTATGGCTACACCTTC. Its translation is CASSLIGGGEAMYGYTF.

V is TRBV30 and J is TRBJ1-1; D is unresolved. The germline V and J ends were trimmed by 4 bases and 1 base, with 7 bases remaining between them. Germline lookup yields CDR1 GTSNPN and CDR2 SVGIG (reference sequence). The CDR3 runs to 12 residues. This CDR3 reads CAWTLRNTEAFF. CDR3 sequence (DNA): TGTGCCTGGACTCTGAGGAACACTGAAGCTTTCTTT. The full variable domain, rest sourced from reference TRBV30 and TRBJ1-1, is SQTIHQWPATLVQPVGSPLSLECTVEGTSNPNLYWYRQAAGRGLQLLFYSVGIGQISSEVPQNLSASRPQDRQFILSSKKLLLSDSGFYLCAWTLRNTEAFFGQGTRLTVV.

The table lists this clonotype with many counts. The rearrangement joins TRBV9 to TRBJ2-7; D unclear. This CDR3 is built from 13 residues. CDR1 and CDR2 (germline): SGDLS, YYNGEE. Trimming removed 3 bases from V and 3 bases from J, with 10 bases in between. CDR3 protein: CASSGIDDYEQYF. The CDR3 DNA sequence: TGTGCCAGCAGCGGAATTGATGACTACGAGCAGTACTTC. Full variable domain (outside the CDR3, taken from reference TRBV9 and TRBJ2-7): DSGVTQTPKHLITATGQRVTLRCSPRSGDLSVYWYQQSLDQGLQFLIQYYNGEERAKGNILERFSAQQFPDLHSELNLSSLELGDSALYFCASSGIDDYEQYFGPGTRLTVT.

This clonotype was picked up one time. The genes are TRBV7-3 and TRBJ1-4; possible D gene TRBD1, 6 bases. Trimming removed 5 bases at V and 4 bases at J, with 11 bases between. Germline lookup yields CDR1 SGHTA and CDR2 FQGTGA. The length of the CDR3 is 14 residues. Here the CDR3 reads CASSVLQGNEKLFF. CDR3 DNA: TGTGCCAGCAGCGTACTACAGGGTAATGAAAAACTGTTTTTT. Full variable domain (missing parts from reference TRBV7-3 and TRBJ1-4): GAGVSQTPSNKVTEKGKYVELRCDPISGHTALYWYRQSLGQGPEFLIYFQGTGAADDSGLPNDRFFAVRPEGSVSTLKIQRTERGDSAVYLCASSVLQGNEKLFFGSGTQLSVL.

This chain joins TRBV11-2 and TRBJ2-7; 8 bases are shared with TRBD1. There are 12 residues in the CDR3. Germline lookup yields CDR1 SGHAT and CDR2 FQNNGV. V shed 10 bases and J 5 bases; nucleotides not matched to a gene: 7. The CDR3 sequence: CAITGQANEQYF. The CDR3 region has the DNA TGTGCCATCACGGGACAGGCCAACGAGCAGTACTTC. The full variable domain, in which reference TRBV11-2 and TRBJ2-7 provide the parts outside the CDR3, is EAGVAQSPRYKIIEKRQSVAFWCNPISGHATLYWYQQILGQGPKLLIQFQNNGVVDDSQLPKDRFSAERLKGVDSTLKIQPAKLEDSAVYLCAITGQANEQYFGPGTRLTVT.

The V call is TRBV25-1, the J call TRBJ2-2; TRBD1 is a possible D gene (5 bases). V was trimmed by 6 bases and J by 2 bases, leaving 19 bases between them. The CDR3 has 17 residues. Germline assignment: CDR1 MGHDK and CDR2 SYGVNS. The CDR3 sequence is CASRNYGARGNTGELFF. DNA of the CDR3: TGTGCCAGCAGGAATTATGGGGCCAGAGGCAACACCGGGGAGCTGTTTTTT.

This clonotype has only a few counts. This chain connects TRBV10-2 to TRBJ1-2, with D hard to call. Germline CDR1 reads WSHSY; CDR2 reads SAAADI. This CDR3 has 14 amino acids. Trimming took 4 bases from V and 8 from J, leaving 17 bases between them. The CDR3: CASSVTDGPEGYTF. CDR3 sequence (DNA): TGCGCCAGCAGTGTGACGGACGGCCCAGAAGGCTACACCTTC.